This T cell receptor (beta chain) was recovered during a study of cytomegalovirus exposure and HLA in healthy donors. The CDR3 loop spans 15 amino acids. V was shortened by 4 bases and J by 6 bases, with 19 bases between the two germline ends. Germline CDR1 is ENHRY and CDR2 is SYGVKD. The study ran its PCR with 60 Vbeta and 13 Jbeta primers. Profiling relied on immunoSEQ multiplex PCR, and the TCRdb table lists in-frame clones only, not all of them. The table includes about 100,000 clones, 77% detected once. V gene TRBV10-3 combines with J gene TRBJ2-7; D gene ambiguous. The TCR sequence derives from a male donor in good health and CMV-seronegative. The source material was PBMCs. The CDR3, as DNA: TGTGCCATCAGTGCCCCTTCGACATCGAACCGCGAGCAGTACTTC. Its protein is CAISAPSTSNREQYF.